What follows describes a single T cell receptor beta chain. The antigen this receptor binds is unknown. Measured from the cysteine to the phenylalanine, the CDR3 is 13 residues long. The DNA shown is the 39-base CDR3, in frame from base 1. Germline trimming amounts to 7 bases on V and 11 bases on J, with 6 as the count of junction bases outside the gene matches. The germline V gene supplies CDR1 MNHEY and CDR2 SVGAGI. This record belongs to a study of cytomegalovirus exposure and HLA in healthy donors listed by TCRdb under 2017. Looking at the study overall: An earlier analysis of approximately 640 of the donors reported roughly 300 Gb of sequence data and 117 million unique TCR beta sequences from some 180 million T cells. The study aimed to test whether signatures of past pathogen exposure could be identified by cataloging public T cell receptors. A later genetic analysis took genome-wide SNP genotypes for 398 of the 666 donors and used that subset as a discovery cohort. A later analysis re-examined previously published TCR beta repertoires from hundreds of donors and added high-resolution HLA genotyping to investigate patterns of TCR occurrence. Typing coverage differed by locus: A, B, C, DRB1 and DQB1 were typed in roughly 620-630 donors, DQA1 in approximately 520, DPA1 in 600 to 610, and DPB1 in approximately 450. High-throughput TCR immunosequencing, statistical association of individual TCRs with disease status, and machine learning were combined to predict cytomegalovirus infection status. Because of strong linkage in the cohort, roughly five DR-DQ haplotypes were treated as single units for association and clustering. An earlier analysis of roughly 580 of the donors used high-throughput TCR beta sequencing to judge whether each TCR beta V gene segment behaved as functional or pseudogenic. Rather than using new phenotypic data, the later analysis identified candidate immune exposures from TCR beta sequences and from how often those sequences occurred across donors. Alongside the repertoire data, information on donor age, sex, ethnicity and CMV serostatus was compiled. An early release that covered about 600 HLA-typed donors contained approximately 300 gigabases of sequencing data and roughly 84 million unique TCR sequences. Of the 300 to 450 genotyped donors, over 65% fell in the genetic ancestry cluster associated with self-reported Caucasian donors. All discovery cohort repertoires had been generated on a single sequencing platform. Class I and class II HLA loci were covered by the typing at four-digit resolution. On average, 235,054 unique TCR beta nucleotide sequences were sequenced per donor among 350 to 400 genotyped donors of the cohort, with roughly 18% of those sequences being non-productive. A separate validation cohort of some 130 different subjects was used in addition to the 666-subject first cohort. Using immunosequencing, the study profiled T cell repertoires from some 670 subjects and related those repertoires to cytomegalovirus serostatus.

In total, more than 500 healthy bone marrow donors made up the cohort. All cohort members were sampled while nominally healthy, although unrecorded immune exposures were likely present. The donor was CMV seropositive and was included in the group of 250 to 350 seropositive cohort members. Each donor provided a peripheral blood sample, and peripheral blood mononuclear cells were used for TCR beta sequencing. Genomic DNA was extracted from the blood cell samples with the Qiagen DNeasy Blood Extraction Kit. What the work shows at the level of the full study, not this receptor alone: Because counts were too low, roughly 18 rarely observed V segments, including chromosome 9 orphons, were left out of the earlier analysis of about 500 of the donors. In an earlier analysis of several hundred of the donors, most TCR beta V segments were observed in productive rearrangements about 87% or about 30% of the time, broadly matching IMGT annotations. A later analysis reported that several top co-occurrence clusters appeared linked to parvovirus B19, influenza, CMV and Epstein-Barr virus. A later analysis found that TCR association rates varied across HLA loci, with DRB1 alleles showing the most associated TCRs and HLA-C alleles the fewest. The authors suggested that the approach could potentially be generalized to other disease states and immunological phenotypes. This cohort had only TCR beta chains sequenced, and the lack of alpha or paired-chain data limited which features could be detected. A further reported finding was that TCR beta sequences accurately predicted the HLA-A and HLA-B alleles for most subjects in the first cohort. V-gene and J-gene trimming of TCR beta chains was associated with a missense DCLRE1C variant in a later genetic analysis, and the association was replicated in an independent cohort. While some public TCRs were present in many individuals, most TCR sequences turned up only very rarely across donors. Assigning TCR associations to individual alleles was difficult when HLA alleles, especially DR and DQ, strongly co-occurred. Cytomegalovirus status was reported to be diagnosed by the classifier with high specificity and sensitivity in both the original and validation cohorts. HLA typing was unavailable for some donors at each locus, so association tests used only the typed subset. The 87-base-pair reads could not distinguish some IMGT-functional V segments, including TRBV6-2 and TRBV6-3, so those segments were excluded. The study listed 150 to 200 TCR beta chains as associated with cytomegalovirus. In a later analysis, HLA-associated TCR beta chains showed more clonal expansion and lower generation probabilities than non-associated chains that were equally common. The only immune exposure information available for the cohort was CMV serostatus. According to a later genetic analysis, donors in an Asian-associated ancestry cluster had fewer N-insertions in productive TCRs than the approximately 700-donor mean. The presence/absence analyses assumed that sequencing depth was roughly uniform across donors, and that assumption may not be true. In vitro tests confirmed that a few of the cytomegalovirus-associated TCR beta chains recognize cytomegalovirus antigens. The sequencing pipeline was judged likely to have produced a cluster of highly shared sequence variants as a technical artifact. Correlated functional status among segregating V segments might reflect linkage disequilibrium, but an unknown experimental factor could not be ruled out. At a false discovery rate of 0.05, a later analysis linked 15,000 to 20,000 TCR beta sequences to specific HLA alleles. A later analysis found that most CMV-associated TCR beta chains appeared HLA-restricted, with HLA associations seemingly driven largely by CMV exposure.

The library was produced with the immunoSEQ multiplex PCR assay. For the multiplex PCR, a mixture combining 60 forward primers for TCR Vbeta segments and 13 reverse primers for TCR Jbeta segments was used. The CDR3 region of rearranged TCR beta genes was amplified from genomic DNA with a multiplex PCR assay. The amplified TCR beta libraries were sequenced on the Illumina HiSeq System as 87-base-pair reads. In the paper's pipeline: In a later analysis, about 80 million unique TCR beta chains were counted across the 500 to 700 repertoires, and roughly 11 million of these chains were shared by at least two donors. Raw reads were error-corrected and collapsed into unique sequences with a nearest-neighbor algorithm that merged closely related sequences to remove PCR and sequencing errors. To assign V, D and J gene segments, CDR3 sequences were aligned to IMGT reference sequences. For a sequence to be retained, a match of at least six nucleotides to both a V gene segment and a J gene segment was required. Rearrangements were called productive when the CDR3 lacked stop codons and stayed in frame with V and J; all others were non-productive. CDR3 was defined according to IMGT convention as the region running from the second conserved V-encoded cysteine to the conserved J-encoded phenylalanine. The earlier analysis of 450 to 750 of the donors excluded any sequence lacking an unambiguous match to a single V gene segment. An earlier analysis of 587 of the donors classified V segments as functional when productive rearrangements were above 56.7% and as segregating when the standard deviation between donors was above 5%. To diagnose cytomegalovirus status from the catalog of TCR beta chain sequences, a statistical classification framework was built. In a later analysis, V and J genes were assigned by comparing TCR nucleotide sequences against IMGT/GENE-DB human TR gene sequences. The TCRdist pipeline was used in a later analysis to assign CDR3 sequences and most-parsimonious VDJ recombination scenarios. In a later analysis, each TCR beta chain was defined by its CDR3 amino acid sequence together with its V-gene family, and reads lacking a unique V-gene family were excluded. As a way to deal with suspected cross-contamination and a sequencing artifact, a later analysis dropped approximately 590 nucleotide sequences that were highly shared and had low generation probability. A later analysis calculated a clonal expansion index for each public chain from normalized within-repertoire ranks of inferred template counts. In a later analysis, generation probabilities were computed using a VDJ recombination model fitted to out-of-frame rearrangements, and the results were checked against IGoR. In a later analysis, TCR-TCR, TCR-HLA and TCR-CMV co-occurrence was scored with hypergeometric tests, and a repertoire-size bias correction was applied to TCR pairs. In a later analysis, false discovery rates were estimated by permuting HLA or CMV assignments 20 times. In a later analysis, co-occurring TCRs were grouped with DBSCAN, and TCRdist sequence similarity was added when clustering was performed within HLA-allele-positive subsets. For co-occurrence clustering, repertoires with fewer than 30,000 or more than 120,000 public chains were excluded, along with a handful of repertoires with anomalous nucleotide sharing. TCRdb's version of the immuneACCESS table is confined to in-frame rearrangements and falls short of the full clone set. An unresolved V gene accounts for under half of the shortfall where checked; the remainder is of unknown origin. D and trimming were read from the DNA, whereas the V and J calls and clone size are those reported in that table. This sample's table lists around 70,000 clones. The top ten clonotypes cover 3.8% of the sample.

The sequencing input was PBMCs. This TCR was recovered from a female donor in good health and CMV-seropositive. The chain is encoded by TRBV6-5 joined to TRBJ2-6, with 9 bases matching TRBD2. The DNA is TGTGCCAGCACTAGCGGGACAAGGCACGTCCTGACTTTC. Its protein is CASTSGTRHVLTF.